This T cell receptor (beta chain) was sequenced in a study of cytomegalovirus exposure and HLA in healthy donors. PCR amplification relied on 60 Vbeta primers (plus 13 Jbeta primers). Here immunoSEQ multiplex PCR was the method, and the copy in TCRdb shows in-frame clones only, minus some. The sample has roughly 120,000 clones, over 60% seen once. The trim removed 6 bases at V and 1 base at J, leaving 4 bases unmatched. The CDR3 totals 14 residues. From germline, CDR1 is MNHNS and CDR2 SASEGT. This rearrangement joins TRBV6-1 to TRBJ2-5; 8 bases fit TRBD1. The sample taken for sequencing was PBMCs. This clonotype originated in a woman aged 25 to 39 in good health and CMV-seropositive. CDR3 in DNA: TGTGCCAGCAGACTAGACAGGGGCCAAGAGACCCAGTACTTC. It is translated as CASRLDRGQETQYF.